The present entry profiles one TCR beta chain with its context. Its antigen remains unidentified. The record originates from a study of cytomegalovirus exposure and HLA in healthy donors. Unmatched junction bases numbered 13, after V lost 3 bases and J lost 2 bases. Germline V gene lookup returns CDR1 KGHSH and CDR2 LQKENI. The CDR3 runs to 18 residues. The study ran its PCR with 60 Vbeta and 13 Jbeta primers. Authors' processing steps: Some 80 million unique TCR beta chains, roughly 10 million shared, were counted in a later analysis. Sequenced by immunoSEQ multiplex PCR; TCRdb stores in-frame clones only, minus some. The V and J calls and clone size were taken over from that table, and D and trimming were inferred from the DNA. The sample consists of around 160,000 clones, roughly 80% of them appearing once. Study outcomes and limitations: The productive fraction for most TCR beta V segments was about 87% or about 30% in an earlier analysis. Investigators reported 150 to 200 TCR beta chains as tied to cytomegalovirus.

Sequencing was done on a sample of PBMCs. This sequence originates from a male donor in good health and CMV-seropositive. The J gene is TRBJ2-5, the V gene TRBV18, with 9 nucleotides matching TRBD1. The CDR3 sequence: CASSPPFWTGTGQETQYF. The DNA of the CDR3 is TGTGCCAGCTCACCCCCCTTTTGGACCGGGACAGGGCAAGAGACCCAGTACTTC.